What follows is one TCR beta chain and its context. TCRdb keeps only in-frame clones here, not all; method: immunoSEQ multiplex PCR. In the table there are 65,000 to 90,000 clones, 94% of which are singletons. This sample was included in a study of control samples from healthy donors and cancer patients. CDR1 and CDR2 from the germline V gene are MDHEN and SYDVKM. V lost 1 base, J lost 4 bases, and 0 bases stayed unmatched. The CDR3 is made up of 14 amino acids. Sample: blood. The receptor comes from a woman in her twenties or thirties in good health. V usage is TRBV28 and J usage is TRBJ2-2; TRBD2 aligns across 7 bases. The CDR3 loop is CASSLSGGTGELFF. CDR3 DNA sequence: TGTGCCAGCAGTTTATCGGGAGGCACCGGGGAGCTGTTTTTT.